A selection of T cell receptor beta chains follows, all from one sample in a study of T cell clones after liver transplantation. This table comes from immunoSEQ multiplex PCR, and its TCRdb copy is limited to in-frame clones, with some not included. The sample contains around 71,000 clones, 75% to 85% of which appear only once. Sequencing was performed on CD4+ T cells from blood, taken 12 months after liver transplant. These receptor sequences come from a human patient who received a liver transplant. The graft donor may account for some of the T cells. Each CDR3 is given with its conserved first and last residue. The D gene is left open where the match is weak. Clone sizes are given selectively: once, few, many, or a class where the clone is expanded.

TRBJ1-4	.	TRBV5-1	.	CASSLAGDEKLFF	TGCGCCAGCAGCTTGGCCGGAGATGAAAAACTGTTTTTT
TRBJ2-1	TRBD2	TRBV30	few	CAWSVLGTSGTYNEQFF	TGTGCCTGGAGTGTACTCGGGACTAGCGGGACTTACAATGAGCAGTTCTTC
TRBJ2-7	TRBD2	TRBV29-1	.	CSVARLAGDEQYF	TGCAGCGTGGCCCGACTAGCGGGGGACGAGCAGTACTTC
TRBJ2-1	TRBD2	TRBV29-1	.	CSVRREVDNEQFF	TGCAGCGTTAGACGGGAGGTCGACAATGAGCAGTTCTTC
TRBJ2-7	TRBD1	TRBV6-6	.	CASRNRGLSYEQYF	TGTGCCAGTAGGAACAGGGGTCTTTCCTACGAGCAGTACTTC
TRBJ1-5	TRBD1	TRBV11-2	.	CASSMGDRLNQPQHF	TGTGCCAGCAGTATGGGGGACAGACTTAATCAGCCCCAGCATTTT
TRBJ1-2	.	TRBV5-1	.	CASSLDSPNYGYTF	TGCGCCAGCAGCTTGGACTCGCCTAACTATGGCTACACCTTC
TRBJ2-7	.	TRBV28	.	CASREFMNYEQYF	TGTGCCAGCCGAGAATTCATGAACTACGAGCAGTACTTC
TRBJ2-5	.	TRBV2	.	CASSGGSQETQYF	TGTGCCAGCAGTGGGGGCAGCCAAGAGACCCAGTACTTC
TRBJ2-3	TRBD2	TRBV28	.	CASSRILAGGPDTQYF	TGTGCCAGCAGTCGCATCTTAGCGGGAGGTCCAGATACGCAGTATTTT
TRBJ2-7	.	TRBV7-2	.	CASTDMGPYEQYF	TGTGCCAGCACCGATATGGGACCCTACGAGCAGTACTTC
TRBJ2-3	.	TRBV5-1	.	CASSSTKSDTQYF	TGCGCCAGCAGCTCTACCAAATCAGATACGCAGTATTTT
TRBJ1-1	.	TRBV2	.	CASSDLGISTEAFF	TGTGCCAGCAGTGATTTGGGCATAAGCACTGAAGCTTTCTTT
TRBJ1-1	.	TRBV6-5	.	CASTLGANTEAFF	TGTGCCAGCACGTTGGGGGCGAACACTGAAGCTTTCTTT
TRBJ2-5	.	TRBV5-4	.	CASSPEGGRETQYF	TGTGCCAGCAGCCCGGAGGGGGGGAGAGAGACCCAGTACTTC
TRBJ2-7	.	TRBV27	.	CASSVRTASYEQYF	TGTGCCAGCAGTGTCAGGACAGCCTCCTACGAGCAGTACTTC
TRBJ2-3	.	TRBV29-1	.	CSVHRGRGATDTQYF	TGCAGCGTTCACCGGGGCAGGGGGGCCACAGATACGCAGTATTTT